Below, 8 T cell receptor beta chains from the same sample are listed, as sequenced in a study of cytomegalovirus exposure and HLA in healthy donors. With 60 Vbeta and 13 Jbeta primers, the PCR was carried out. Measured with immunoSEQ multiplex PCR; TCRdb has only the in-frame clones, and not every one. The table lists around 140,000 clones, over 75% of them singletons. Material for sequencing was PBMCs. Receptors were obtained from a male donor in good health and CMV-seronegative.

CDR3 residues: CASSLNSGAGETQYF. CDR3 nucleotide sequence: TGTGCCAGCAGCTTAAATTCAGGGGCCGGGGAGACCCAGTACTTC. The chain carries TRBV7-2 and TRBJ2-5; D perhaps matches TRBD1 (6 bases). The V end was cut by 2 bases, the J end by 5 bases, with 15 bases between. The CDR3 loop spans 15 amino acids. Germline V CDR1 and CDR2: SGHTA, FQGNSA.

CDR3 region: CASSLRETQYF. CDR3 DNA: TGTGCCAGCAGCTTACGGGAGACCCAGTACTTC. This chain connects TRBV11-2 to TRBJ2-5, with D uncertain. Trimming took off 2 bases at V and 5 bases at J, with 3 bases between the two ends. Germline assignment: CDR1 SGHAT and CDR2 FQNNGV. This CDR3 is built from 11 residues.

The V call is TRBV7-9, the J call TRBJ2-1; D perhaps matches TRBD2 (6 bases). Per the germline V gene, CDR1 is SEHNR and CDR2 is FQNEAQ (reference sequence). The CDR3 length is 12 residues. The V end was cut by 2 bases, the J end by 9 bases, with 8 bases between. DNA for the CDR3: TGTGCCAGCAGCTTACGGGAGTTTGAGCAGTTCTTC. This encodes CASSLREFEQFF.

V and J are TRBV7-2 and TRBJ1-5; 7 bases map to TRBD1. CDR1 is SGHTA and CDR2 is FQGNSA in the germline V gene. This CDR3 is 14 amino acids long. Germline trimming cut 8 bases from V and 4 bases from J; bases unmatched to any gene: 8. For the CDR3, the DNA is TGTGCCAGCGGGGGGCCACAGGGGAATCAGCCCCAGCATTTT. It codes for CASGGPQGNQPQHF.

In this sample, this clone turned up a few times. The chain employs TRBV5-4 and TRBJ1-4; 9 bases map to TRBD1. Germline CDR1 SGHNT, CDR2 YYREEE (reference sequence). V trimming: 5 bases; J trimming: 8 bases; junction bases outside the gene matches: 7. The CDR3 runs to 14 residues. The CDR3 sequence: CASSLQGAEEKLFF. The CDR3 nucleotides are TGTGCCAGCAGTTTACAGGGGGCAGAAGAAAAACTGTTTTTT.

V gene TRBV28 combines with J gene TRBJ1-1, with D tentatively TRBD1 (5 bases). Germline V gene data show CDR1 as MDHEN and CDR2 as SYDVKM. The CDR3 is 12 residues long. The germline V and J ends were trimmed by 6 bases and 5 bases, with 10 bases remaining between them. This CDR3 reads CASSQGGTEAFF. DNA for the CDR3: TGTGCCAGCAGCCAGGGCGGAACTGAAGCTTTCTTT.

The J gene is TRBJ2-7, the V gene TRBV10-2; D may be TRBD2 (6 bases). CDR1 WSHSY and CDR2 SAAADI come from the germline V gene. The CDR3 consists of 17 residues. The V end was cut by 0 bases, the J end by 0 bases, with 15 bases between. CDR3 DNA: TGCGCCAGCAGTGAGTCGGAGGGGACGATCTTCTCCTACGAGCAGTACTTC. This gives the protein CASSESEGTIFSYEQYF.

This chain links TRBV7-8 with TRBJ1-3; possibly TRBD1 for D (5 bases). The length of the CDR3 is 15 residues. Germline lookup yields CDR1 SGHVS and CDR2 FQNEAQ. V lost 0 bases and J 2 bases, leaving 8 bases between the germline ends. As DNA, the CDR3 is TGTGCCAGCAGCTTAGCGGCGGGGGCTGGAAACACCATATATTTT. Its translation: CASSLAAGAGNTIYF.